These T cell receptor beta chains were read from a single sample in a study of vaccination and CD4 T cells after COVID-19. These receptors have no identified antigens. Each CDR3 protein is one row after TCRdb ran MiXCR on the PCR reads. The table lists tens of thousands of distinct CDR3 sequences, around two fifths of them singletons. The sample here was CD4+ T cells from blood, cultured in vitro, taken about 7 months after SARS-CoV-2 vaccination. The receptor source for this set is a human donor who had recovered from COVID-19. Both conserved end residues are part of each CDR3. The D gene is left open where the match is weak. Clone size is not always given. Where it is, it says once, few, many or a class for expanded clones.

J gene: TRBJ2-5; V gene: TRBV20-1; D gene: TRBD1; clone size: -; CDR3 DNA: TGCAGTGACCAAGACAACAGGGGCCGGGAGACCCAGTACTTC; CDR3 protein: CSDQDNRGRETQYF
J gene: TRBJ2-7; V gene: TRBV20-1; D gene: TRBD2; clone size: -; CDR3 DNA: TGCAGTGCTAGGAACCATCCTCAGCGGGACCCCTACGAGCAGTACTTC; CDR3 protein: CSARNHPQRDPYEQYF
J gene: TRBJ2-3; V gene: TRBV20-1; D gene: TRBD2; clone size: -; CDR3 DNA: TGCAGTGCTTATTCGGGACTAGCGGAGGCCACAGATACGCAGTATTTT; CDR3 protein: CSAYSGLAEATDTQYF
J gene: TRBJ2-3; V gene: TRBV10-3; D gene: -; clone size: few; CDR3 DNA: TGTGCCATCAGGGACTTAAAGATGGCAGATACGCAGTATTTT; CDR3 protein: CAIRDLKMADTQYF
J gene: TRBJ2-7; V gene: TRBV21-1; D gene: -; clone size: once; CDR3 DNA: TGTGCCGGTACCATGGTCTACGAGCAGTACTTC; CDR3 protein: CAGTMVYEQYF
J gene: TRBJ2-7; V gene: TRBV20-1; D gene: -; clone size: once; CDR3 DNA: TGCAGTGCGAAGTTCCCAGGGAGATCCTCCTACGAGCAGTACTTC; CDR3 protein: CSAKFPGRSSYEQYF
J gene: TRBJ1-1; V gene: TRBV7-9; D gene: TRBD1; clone size: few; CDR3 DNA: TGTGCCAGCAGCCAACGACAGGGGGGGACTGAAGCTTTCTTT; CDR3 protein: CASSQRQGGTEAFF
J gene: TRBJ2-1; V gene: TRBV7-9; D gene: -; clone size: -; CDR3 DNA: TGTGCCAGCAGCAGCCGGGCCAGTGTAAGAATGGGTTACAATGAGCAGTTCTTC; CDR3 protein: CASSSRASVRMGYNEQFF
J gene: TRBJ2-2; V gene: TRBV19; D gene: -; clone size: -; CDR3 DNA: TGTGCCAGTAGACAGACAGGGAACACCGGGGAGCTGTTTTTT; CDR3 protein: CASRQTGNTGELFF
J gene: TRBJ2-3; V gene: TRBV7-8; D gene: TRBD2; clone size: few; CDR3 DNA: TGTGCCAGCAGCCTGACTAGCGGGAGGGTTCCGGATACGCAGTATTTT; CDR3 protein: CASSLTSGRVPDTQYF
J gene: TRBJ2-3; V gene: TRBV6-5; D gene: -; clone size: -; CDR3 DNA: TGTGCCAGCAGTTTCCTCTCGAAGGGGTACGAGGATACGCAGTATTTT; CDR3 protein: CASSFLSKGYEDTQYF
J gene: TRBJ2-5; V gene: TRBV14; D gene: -; clone size: few; CDR3 DNA: TGTGCCAGCAGCCCCCCTTACACAGGCATAGGTTCATTGAGGACCCAGTACTTC; CDR3 protein: CASSPPYTGIGSLRTQYF
J gene: TRBJ2-1; V gene: TRBV6-5; D gene: TRBD2; clone size: -; CDR3 DNA: TGTGCCAGCAGTTACTCACTAGCGGGAGCCCCAGGCGATGAGCAGTTCTTC; CDR3 protein: CASSYSLAGAPGDEQFF
J gene: TRBJ2-7; V gene: TRBV20-1; D gene: -; clone size: few; CDR3 DNA: TGCAGTGCTTCGGACGGTATCTCCCACGAGCAGTACTTC; CDR3 protein: CSASDGISHEQYF
J gene: TRBJ1-1; V gene: TRBV2; D gene: TRBD1; clone size: -; CDR3 DNA: TGTGCCAGCAGAGTGACAGGGAGGAACACTGAAGCTTTCTTT; CDR3 protein: CASRVTGRNTEAFF
J gene: TRBJ1-2; V gene: TRBV10-1; D gene: -; clone size: -; CDR3 DNA: TGCGCCAGCCCCGAACGGGGCCCAGCCCACTACTATGGCTACACCTTC; CDR3 protein: CASPERGPAHYYGYTF
J gene: TRBJ2-3; V gene: TRBV20-1; D gene: TRBD2; clone size: once; CDR3 DNA: TGCAGTGCCAGGGGGACTAGCACCACAGATACGCAGTATTTT; CDR3 protein: CSARGTSTTDTQYF
J gene: TRBJ2-3; V gene: TRBV7-8; D gene: -; clone size: few; CDR3 DNA: TGTGCCAGCAGACCTACGAGGGATTTAGATACGCAGTATTTT; CDR3 protein: CASRPTRDLDTQYF
J gene: TRBJ1-6; V gene: TRBV6-4; D gene: -; clone size: -; CDR3 DNA: TGTGCCAGCCGGGACACTTTGAATTCACCCCTCCACTTT; CDR3 protein: CASRDTLNSPLHF
J gene: TRBJ1-6; V gene: TRBV7-2; D gene: -; clone size: few; CDR3 DNA: TGTGCCAGCAGCTTAAGTCGGGATTCACCCCTCCACTTT; CDR3 protein: CASSLSRDSPLHF
J gene: TRBJ2-7; V gene: TRBV7-2; D gene: -; clone size: -; CDR3 DNA: TGTGCCAGCAGCTTAGCACCTAGGACTGCCTACGAGCAGTACTTC; CDR3 protein: CASSLAPRTAYEQYF
J gene: TRBJ2-1; V gene: TRBV7-4; D gene: TRBD1; clone size: -; CDR3 DNA: TGTGCCAGCAGCTTAGCGGGACAGGGCGACAATGAGCAGTTCTTC; CDR3 protein: CASSLAGQGDNEQFF
J gene: TRBJ2-2; V gene: TRBV20-1; D gene: TRBD1; clone size: -; CDR3 DNA: TGCAGTGCTAGAGAGATGGGACAGGGGGCGATCGCCGGGGAGCTGTTTTTT; CDR3 protein: CSAREMGQGAIAGELFF
J gene: TRBJ2-1; V gene: TRBV20-1; D gene: TRBD2; clone size: few; CDR3 DNA: TGCAGTGCTCTCGGACTAGCGGGAGGGAATAACAATGAGCAGTTCTTC; CDR3 protein: CSALGLAGGNNNEQFF
J gene: TRBJ2-3; V gene: TRBV11-3; D gene: -; clone size: -; CDR3 DNA: TGTGCCAGCAGCTTGGGACGGCGCGATACGCAGTATTTT; CDR3 protein: CASSLGRRDTQYF
J gene: TRBJ1-2; V gene: TRBV4-2; D gene: -; clone size: -; CDR3 DNA: TGTGCCAGCAGCCAAAACACAGGGACCGGCTACACCTTC; CDR3 protein: CASSQNTGTGYTF
J gene: TRBJ1-5; V gene: TRBV10-1; D gene: -; clone size: few; CDR3 DNA: TGCGCCAGCAGTGAGGGGAACGATCAGCCCCAGCATTTT; CDR3 protein: CASSEGNDQPQHF
J gene: TRBJ2-5; V gene: TRBV20-1; D gene: TRBD2; clone size: -; CDR3 DNA: TGCAGTGCGTGGACTAGCGGGGGGGAGACCCAGTACTTC; CDR3 protein: CSAWTSGGETQYF
J gene: TRBJ2-7; V gene: TRBV15; D gene: TRBD1; clone size: -; CDR3 DNA: TGTGCCACCAGCAGAGGGACAGGGTCTATCGAGCAGTACTTC; CDR3 protein: CATSRGTGSIEQYF
J gene: TRBJ1-6; V gene: TRBV6-1; D gene: TRBD1; clone size: few; CDR3 DNA: TGTGCCAGCAGTACCGGGTTGGGACAGGGCAATTCACCCCTCCACTTT; CDR3 protein: CASSTGLGQGNSPLHF
J gene: TRBJ1-6; V gene: TRBV7-9; D gene: -; clone size: few; CDR3 DNA: TGTGCCAGCAGCTTAGGGCCGGGCGATGGTGATAATTCACCCCTCCACTTT; CDR3 protein: CASSLGPGDGDNSPLHF
J gene: TRBJ2-3; V gene: TRBV6-2/TRBV6-3; D gene: -; clone size: -; CDR3 DNA: TGTGCCAGCAGGGATACCAGCACAGATACGCAGTATTTT; CDR3 protein: CASRDTSTDTQYF
J gene: TRBJ2-7; V gene: TRBV2; D gene: TRBD2; clone size: -; CDR3 DNA: TGTGCCAGCAGTACTGGAGCGGGAGCGGCCGAGCAGTACTTC; CDR3 protein: CASSTGAGAAEQYF
J gene: TRBJ2-3; V gene: TRBV20-1; D gene: -; clone size: few; CDR3 DNA: TGCAGTGCTAGAGATGGCCCTAGCGCGGCAGATACGCAGTATTTT; CDR3 protein: CSARDGPSAADTQYF
J gene: TRBJ2-1; V gene: TRBV7-3; D gene: -; clone size: few; CDR3 DNA: TGTGCCAGCAGCTCCGGAGCTAGCTTCAGTGAGCAGTTCTTC; CDR3 protein: CASSSGASFSEQFF
J gene: TRBJ2-4; V gene: TRBV20-1; D gene: TRBD1; clone size: -; CDR3 DNA: TGCAGTGTACCGGGACAGGGCCAAGGAAACATTCAGTACTTC; CDR3 protein: CSVPGQGQGNIQYF
J gene: TRBJ1-5; V gene: TRBV7-2; D gene: -; clone size: few; CDR3 DNA: TGTGCCAGCAGCTCGAACACAGGCGGTAATCAGCCCCAGCATTTT; CDR3 protein: CASSSNTGGNQPQHF
J gene: TRBJ2-7; V gene: TRBV6-1; D gene: -; clone size: -; CDR3 DNA: TGTGCCAGCAGTGATGGGGGAGCGTCCTACGAGCAGTACTTC; CDR3 protein: CASSDGGASYEQYF
J gene: TRBJ1-2; V gene: TRBV25-1; D gene: -; clone size: -; CDR3 DNA: TGTGCCAGCAGAGAACAGGGTTCTGGTGGCTACACCTTC; CDR3 protein: CASREQGSGGYTF
J gene: TRBJ1-5; V gene: TRBV6-1; D gene: TRBD1; clone size: -; CDR3 DNA: TGTGCCAGCAGTCCGGGAGGACAGGGCGGACGCAATCAGCCCCAGCATTTT; CDR3 protein: CASSPGGQGGRNQPQHF
J gene: TRBJ2-3; V gene: TRBV6-5; D gene: -; clone size: -; CDR3 DNA: TGTGCCAGCAGTTACCCCGGTACAGATACGCAGTATTTT; CDR3 protein: CASSYPGTDTQYF
J gene: TRBJ1-6; V gene: TRBV6-1; D gene: -; clone size: -; CDR3 DNA: TGTGCCAGCACCCGAGGTGGGGTAACTTATAATTCACCCCTCCACTTT; CDR3 protein: CASTRGGVTYNSPLHF
J gene: TRBJ2-1; V gene: TRBV15; D gene: TRBD2; clone size: -; CDR3 DNA: TGTGCCACCAGCAGAGATACCTGGGCTAGCGGGAGTCCATCCTACAATGAGCAGTTCTTC; CDR3 protein: CATSRDTWASGSPSYNEQFF
J gene: TRBJ2-2; V gene: TRBV20-1; D gene: TRBD1; clone size: -; CDR3 DNA: TGCAGTGCACGGACCCGGGACAGGGGGAACACCGGGGAGCTGTTTTTT; CDR3 protein: CSARTRDRGNTGELFF
J gene: TRBJ2-3; V gene: TRBV20-1; D gene: -; clone size: few; CDR3 DNA: TGCAGTGCCAGACTACTAGTGGGAGATACGCAGTATTTT; CDR3 protein: CSARLLVGDTQYF
J gene: TRBJ2-6; V gene: TRBV24-1; D gene: -; clone size: -; CDR3 DNA: TGTGCCACCGGCGGACATACCTCTGGGGCCAACGTCCTGAATTTC; CDR3 protein: CATGGHTSGANVLNF
J gene: TRBJ1-5; V gene: TRBV24-1; D gene: -; clone size: -; CDR3 DNA: TGTGCCACCTCGGATCCGAGGCGCAATCAGCCCCAGCATTTT; CDR3 protein: CATSDPRRNQPQHF
J gene: TRBJ1-5; V gene: TRBV2; D gene: -; clone size: -; CDR3 DNA: TGTGCCAGCAGAGGGAGAGGGGGGGATCAGCCCCAGCATTTT; CDR3 protein: CASRGRGGDQPQHF
J gene: TRBJ2-1; V gene: TRBV7-2; D gene: -; clone size: -; CDR3 DNA: TGTGCCAGCAGCTTAGGTGTACGAGGCTCCTACAATGAGCAGTTCTTC; CDR3 protein: CASSLGVRGSYNEQFF
J gene: TRBJ1-2; V gene: TRBV6-1; D gene: -; clone size: -; CDR3 DNA: TGTGCCAGCAGTGAAGCGCACCAGGCGGGCTATGGCTACACCTTC; CDR3 protein: CASSEAHQAGYGYTF
J gene: TRBJ1-6; V gene: TRBV7-6; D gene: TRBD1; clone size: few; CDR3 DNA: TGTGCCAGCAGCTTGGGGACAGGGGGCTCACCCCTCCACTTT; CDR3 protein: CASSLGTGGSPLHF
J gene: TRBJ2-3; V gene: TRBV7-8; D gene: -; clone size: -; CDR3 DNA: TGTGCCAGCAGCTTAGTAGGGCCGCAGTATTTT; CDR3 protein: CASSLVGPQYF
J gene: TRBJ2-2; V gene: TRBV19; D gene: -; clone size: few; CDR3 DNA: TGTGCCAGTACCCAGGCCGGGGAGCTGTTTTTT; CDR3 protein: CASTQAGELFF
J gene: TRBJ2-7; V gene: TRBV20-1; D gene: TRBD2; clone size: -; CDR3 DNA: TGCAGTGCTAGAGGACTAGCGTCGAGGTATGAGCAGTACTTC; CDR3 protein: CSARGLASRYEQYF
J gene: TRBJ2-1; V gene: TRBV7-2; D gene: TRBD2; clone size: few; CDR3 DNA: TGTGCCAGCAGCTCAAGGGCGGGAGCAAGATTGGACAATGAGCAGTTCTTC; CDR3 protein: CASSSRAGARLDNEQFF
J gene: TRBJ2-2; V gene: TRBV6-5; D gene: -; clone size: -; CDR3 DNA: TGTGCCAGCAGTTACTCGTCGGGACTGAACACCGGGGAGCTGTTTTTT; CDR3 protein: CASSYSSGLNTGELFF
J gene: TRBJ1-5; V gene: TRBV19; D gene: -; clone size: -; CDR3 DNA: TGTGCCAGTAGTAGAGGGAAGGGGCGTAGCAATCAGCCCCAGCATTTT; CDR3 protein: CASSRGKGRSNQPQHF
J gene: TRBJ1-5; V gene: TRBV4-2; D gene: -; clone size: once; CDR3 DNA: TGTGCCAGCAGCCAAGGAAGGGTAGGAGAGCCCCAGCATTTT; CDR3 protein: CASSQGRVGEPQHF
J gene: TRBJ1-1; V gene: TRBV27; D gene: -; clone size: few; CDR3 DNA: TGTGCCAGCAGTAAACAGGAGAACACTGAAGCTTTCTTT; CDR3 protein: CASSKQENTEAFF